This T cell receptor (beta chain) was observed in a study of cytotoxic CD8 clonotypes in ibrutinib-treated CLL. Study at large: Within the patient group, under 12 were relapsed/refractory and approximately 16 treatment-naive, and 17 were IGHV unmutated. Patients gave response samples after a median about eleven months of treatment, range 6 to 36. Findings and limits, study-wide: The study found clonality rose at ibrutinib response, then fell toward baseline at progression. Contraction or stability on treatment was seen for public clonotypes, which were uncommon.

The CDR3 length is 15 residues. Germline values: CDR1 MNHEY, CDR2 SVGAGI. The sample holds one count of this clone. The antigen is unknown. Its ends do not fully match the called genes, so a read error is possible. Clones were read by immunoSEQ multiplex PCR, and TCRdb kept only the in-frame ones, dropping some. The sample yields about 63,000 clones, approximately 54% seen once. The chain combines TRBV6-5 with TRBJ2-3, with D possibly TRBD1 on 6 matching bases. The specimen was PBMCs, collected after 12 months of ibrutinib treatment. The TCR comes from a human donor with chronic lymphocytic leukemia. CDR3 amino acids: CASRYSGVGTDTQYF. CDR3 sequence (DNA): TGTGCCAGCAGATACTCAGGGGTAGGGACAGATACGCAGTATTTT.